The next 20 T cell receptor beta chains were all read from a single sample in a study of beta chain features in type 1 diabetes. Sequencing targeted expressed TCRB transcripts, as all isolated RNA had been reverse transcribed. Here immunoSEQ multiplex PCR was the method, and the copy in TCRdb shows in-frame clones only, minus some. The table includes fewer than 20,000 clones, about 40% detected once. The sequencing sample was made of stem cell memory CD4+ T cells from blood. The receptors shown here come from a woman between 40 and 55 years old in good health.

This clone has a handful of counts. The V and J genes are TRBV6-6 and TRBJ1-3, with D perhaps TRBD1 (5 bases). CDR3 length equals 16 residues. Germline CDR1 MNHNY, CDR2 SVGAGI (reference sequence). Trimming stripped 0 bases from V and 4 bases from J, with 13 bases between. CDR3: CASSYSGGSGGNTIYF. CDR3 in DNA: TGTGCCAGCAGTTACTCGGGGGGGTCGGGAGGAAACACCATATATTTT.

This clone came up a few times. V and J are TRBV7-2 and TRBJ2-3; possibly TRBD2 for D (6 bases). Germline lookup yields CDR1 SGHTA and CDR2 FQGNSA. The CDR3 has 16 residues. V was clipped by 1 base and J by 2 bases, with 13 bases between them. CDR3 nucleotide sequence: TGTGCCAGCAGCTTAGTGCCCGGGAGCCCCACAGATACGCAGTATTTT. Its protein product is CASSLVPGSPTDTQYF.

This chain uses TRBV29-1 with TRBJ1-1; no definite D call. Looked up from germline, CDR1 is SQVTM and CDR2 is ANQGSEA. V was shortened by 3 bases and J by 2 bases, with 10 bases between the two germline ends. The CDR3 covers 13 residues. CDR3 amino acids: CSVEAQVNTEAFF. The CDR3 bases are TGCAGCGTTGAGGCTCAGGTTAACACTGAAGCTTTCTTT.

The CDR3 DNA reads as TGTGCCAGCAGCCGCGGTGGAGTTGGAGCCTACGAGCAGTACTTC. It translates to CASSRGGVGAYEQYF. V usage is TRBV7-9 and J usage is TRBJ2-7; D not certain. Trimming stripped 5 bases from V and 2 bases from J, with 16 bases between. This CDR3 spans 15 amino acids. Germline CDR1 SEHNR, CDR2 FQNEAQ (reference sequence).

The gene calls are TRBV11-3 and TRBJ2-1, with TRBD2 matching 7 bases. CDR1 is SGHNT, CDR2 YENEEA, per germline. The CDR3 is 19 residues long. V gave up 1 base and J gave up 1 base; unmatched junction bases: 13. CDR3 DNA sequence: TGTGCCAGCAGCTTAGGAATTGGGGCCGGCGGGGGTTCCTACAATGAGCAGTTCTTC. Its protein product is CASSLGIGAGGGSYNEQFF.

This chain joins TRBV10-3 and TRBJ2-7; D possibly corresponds to TRBD2 (6 bases). CDR1 and CDR2 (germline): ENHRY, SYGVKD. Trimming shortened V by 5 bases and J by 7 bases, and 12 bases separated the two germline ends. This CDR3 is 12 amino acids long. CDR3 bases: TGTGCCATCAGTCCCCCGGGGGAGGAGCAGTACTTC. Its translation: CAISPPGEEQYF.

The chain employs TRBV6-1 and TRBJ2-2, with D possibly TRBD2 on 6 matching bases. From germline, CDR1 is MNHNS and CDR2 SASEGT. The CDR3 totals 14 residues. Trimming stripped 7 bases from V and 0 bases from J, with 9 bases between. The CDR3 DNA follows: TGTGCCAGCATCAGGACTACGAACACCGGGGAGCTGTTTTTT. Translating it yields CASIRTTNTGELFF.

V usage is TRBV11-2 and J usage is TRBJ1-1; D unclear. Looked up from germline, CDR1 is SGHAT and CDR2 is FQNNGV. Trimming pared 4 bases from V and 0 bases from J, leaving 15 bases between. There are 16 residues in the CDR3. The DNA of the CDR3 is TGTGCCAGCAGCTCCCCACCGACGGGTATGAACACTGAAGCTTTCTTT. This codes for CASSSPPTGMNTEAFF.

The chain couples TRBV4-2 to TRBJ1-2; 8 bases map to TRBD1. CDR1 and CDR2 (germline): LGHNA, YNFKEQ. V dropped 0 bases and J dropped 2; count of bases not matched to a gene: 5. This CDR3 region has 16 residues. CDR3 sequence reads: CASSQDWTGQNYGYTF. CDR3 DNA sequence: TGTGCCAGCAGCCAAGATTGGACAGGGCAAAACTATGGCTACACCTTC.

The chain links TRBV11-2 to TRBJ2-3, with 9 bases identical to TRBD2. The CDR3 loop spans 18 amino acids. CDR1 and CDR2 (germline): SGHAT, FQNNGV. J lost 7 bases, V lost 3 bases, and 17 bases had no gene match. The CDR3 protein is CASSFGTSFSTGRHTQYF. CDR3 bases: TGTGCCAGCAGCTTCGGGACTAGCTTCTCGACGGGACGCCATACGCAGTATTTT.

This clone was found a few times. V and J are TRBV7-9 and TRBJ2-2; 13 nucleotides agree with TRBD2. This CDR3 contains 19 residues. Unmatched junction bases numbered 11, after V lost 7 bases and J lost 0 bases. Per the germline V gene, CDR1 is SEHNR and CDR2 is FQNEAQ (reference sequence). DNA for the CDR3: TGTGCCAGCAACGAGGTCCGACTAGCGGGGGGCCCGAACACCGGGGAGCTGTTTTTT. Residues: CASNEVRLAGGPNTGELFF. Full variable domain (rest looked up from reference TRBV7-9 and TRBJ2-2): DTGVSQNPRHKITKRGQNVTFRCDPISEHNRLYWYRQTLGQGPEFLTYFQNEAQLEKSRLLSDRFSAERPKGSFSTLEIQRTEQGDSAMYLCASNEVRLAGGPNTGELFFGEGSRLTVL.

The gene calls are TRBV7-2 and TRBJ2-3, with 9 bases matching TRBD2. Trimming at V came to 0 bases and at J to 0 bases, leaving 4 bases not matched to a gene. Germline CDR1 and CDR2: SGHTA and FQGNSA. The CDR3 is 17 residues long. Here the CDR3 DNA reads TGTGCCAGCAGCTTAGCGCTGCGGGGGGGAAGCACAGATACGCAGTATTTT. This gives the protein CASSLALRGGSTDTQYF.

This clone counts as medium-sized. The chain links TRBV23-1 to TRBJ2-7; D not resolved. TRBV23-1 is an ORF; its function is uncertain. Trimming left V 2 bases short and J 4 bases short, with 12 bases between. The length of the CDR3 is 14 residues. CDR3 in DNA: TGCGCCAGCAGTCAACAGTGTACCCATTACGAGCAGTACTTC. Translation: CASSQQCTHYEQYF.

The chain combines TRBV5-1 with TRBJ2-1, with 9 bases lining up with TRBD1. The CDR3 spans 15 residues. With V trimmed by 4 bases and J by 2 bases, 4 bases remained unmatched. Germline V gene sequence: CDR1 SGHRS, CDR2 YFSETQ. CDR3 nucleotides: TGCGCCAGCAGCGCAACAGGGGGCACCTACAATGAGCAGTTCTTC. Protein: CASSATGGTYNEQFF.

Of note for this clone: This same CDR3 is encoded by further DNA sequences in the sample. This chain joins TRBV19 and TRBJ2-3, with 10 nucleotides matching TRBD1. This CDR3 contains 14 residues. Germline values: CDR1 LNHDA, CDR2 SQIVND (reference sequence). V shed 8 bases and J 6 bases; nucleotides not matched to a gene: 8. CDR3 region: CASWGQGSTDTQYF. The CDR3 nucleotides read TGTGCCAGTTGGGGACAGGGGAGTACGGATACGCAGTATTTT.

This clone came up a few times. This chain links TRBV6-5 with TRBJ2-1; TRBD2 agrees at 11 bases. Germline loops: CDR1 MNHEY, CDR2 SVGAGI. This CDR3 is built from 16 residues. V was pared by 0 bases and J by 6 bases, with 4 bases of the junction left unmatched. For the CDR3, the DNA is TGTGCCAGCAGTTACTCAATACTAGCGGGGGTCAATGAGCAGTTCTTC. It encodes CASSYSILAGVNEQFF.

The V call is TRBV13, the J call TRBJ2-3; weak D call: TRBD2 (6 bases). V dropped 1 base and J dropped 8 bases, with 7 bases sitting between them. The CDR3 has 12 residues. Germline CDR1 PRHDT, CDR2 FYEKMQ (reference sequence). The CDR3 DNA follows: TGTGCCAGCAGCTTAGAGGAGGGTACGCAGTATTTT. Translation: CASSLEEGTQYF.

V is TRBV19 and J is TRBJ1-3; D unresolved. Germline V CDR1 and CDR2: LNHDA, SQIVND (reference sequence). CDR3 length: 13 amino acids. Trimming cost V 11 bases and J 4 bases, with 15 bases left between them. Written as DNA, the CDR3 is TGTGCCGTGGGAAGAGGGCTCGGAAACACCATATATTTT. Translating gives CAVGRGLGNTIYF.

The chain employs TRBV19 and TRBJ1-6, with D maybe TRBD1 (5 bases). Trimming stripped 5 bases from V and 6 bases from J, with 17 bases between. From germline, CDR1 is LNHDA and CDR2 SQIVND (reference sequence). The CDR3 sequence is 16 residues long. CDR3 region: CASSPPGTSLNSPLHF. The DNA for the CDR3 is TGTGCCAGTAGTCCACCCGGGACTTCTCTTAATTCACCCCTCCACTTT.

In its sample, this clone was seen a few times. The chain couples TRBV6-1 to TRBJ2-5, with D perhaps matching TRBD1 (5 bases). The CDR3 is 13 residues long. Germline V gene data show CDR1 as MNHNS and CDR2 as SASEGT. V lost 5 bases and J 4 bases, leaving 11 bases between the germline ends. The CDR3 here is CASSSFGAETQYF. The CDR3 coding sequence is TGTGCCAGCAGTTCTTTTGGGGCAGAGACCCAGTACTTC.